The 3 T cell receptor beta chains below come from one sample, sequenced in a study of graft-versus-host responses after intestinal transplantation (TCRdb year 2021). The library was generated by the immunoSEQ multiplex PCR assay. Held by TCRdb, this immuneACCESS table contains in-frame sequences only and omits some clones. Under half of the omission traces to an unresolved V gene where checked; the cause of the rest is unknown. The table for this sample lists 15,000 to 20,000 clones; around 82% of them were counted only once. The ten largest clones represent about 5.5% of the sample. Dithiothreitol, EDTA incubations and collagenase D digestion were used to isolate intraepithelial and lamina propria lymphocytes from graft specimens. Sample: ileum tissue, taken 17 days after transplant. The receptor source for this set is a human patient who received an intestinal transplant, so some T cells may come from the graft donor.

This clone was observed a single time. The V and J genes are TRBV4-1 and TRBJ1-1; the D is unclear. Between the trimmed V and J ends, which lost 4 bases and 3 bases, there was a span of 18 bases. The CDR3 consists of 16 residues. Germline CDR1 and CDR2: MGHRA and YSYEKL. Here the CDR3 DNA reads TGCGCCAGCAGCCCCTATCTTGACATCGGACACACTGAAGCTTTCTTT. Translation gives CASSPYLDIGHTEAFF.

The CDR3 is CASSQKRGYNEQFF. As DNA, the CDR3 is TGTGCCAGCAGCCAAAAGCGGGGATACAATGAGCAGTTCTTC. The rearrangement uses TRBV14 and TRBJ2-1; 7 bases line up with TRBD2. Germline lookup yields CDR1 SGHDN and CDR2 FVKESK. CDR3 size: 14 residues. J was trimmed by 4 bases and V by 2 bases; bases with no gene match: 2.

This chain connects TRBV5-6 to TRBJ2-1; D gene ambiguous. The CDR3 sequence is 18 residues long. V lost 0 bases and J 0 bases, leaving 16 bases between the germline ends. Germline V gives CDR1 SGHDT, CDR2 YYEEEE. The CDR3 reads CASSLAVALFSSYNEQFF. As DNA, the CDR3 is TGTGCCAGCAGCTTGGCCGTGGCTCTCTTTAGCTCCTACAATGAGCAGTTCTTC.